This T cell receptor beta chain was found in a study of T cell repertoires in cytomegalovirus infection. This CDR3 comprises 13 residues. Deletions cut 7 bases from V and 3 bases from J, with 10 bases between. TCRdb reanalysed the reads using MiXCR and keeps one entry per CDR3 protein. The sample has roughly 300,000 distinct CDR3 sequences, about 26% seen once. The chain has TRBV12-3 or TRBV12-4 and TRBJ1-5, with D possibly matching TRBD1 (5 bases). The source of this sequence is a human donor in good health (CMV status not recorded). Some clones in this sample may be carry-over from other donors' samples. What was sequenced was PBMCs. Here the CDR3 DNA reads TGTGCCAGCACCCGACAGAACAATCAGCCCCAGCATTTT. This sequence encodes CASTRQNNQPQHF.